This entry lists 19 T cell receptor beta chains sequenced from one sample in a study of patients and donors after allogeneic stem cell transplantation. Each CDR3 protein gets one entry after TCRdb re-called the RT-PCR reads with MiXCR. The sample yields approximately 200,000 distinct CDR3 sequences, roughly 38% seen once. Input material: blood, either unsorted or a sorted T cell fraction (not recorded which). Receptors originate from a human donor who was either an allogeneic HSCT recipient or a stem cell or donor lymphocyte infusion donor (not recorded which). It is not recorded whose cells these are; they may come from a transplant donor.

V and J are TRBV10-3 and TRBJ2-7, with no clear D. Germline CDR1 is ENHRY and CDR2 is SYGVKD. Deletions cut 8 bases from V and 6 bases from J, with 17 bases between. The CDR3 spans 13 residues. The CDR3 region has the DNA TGTGCCATCTCAGCACAGCCCCTCCGCGAGCAGTACTTC. Protein sequence: CAISAQPLREQYF.

This clonotype has just a few counts. This rearrangement joins TRBV20-1 to TRBJ1-1; D not resolved. The CDR3 is made up of 13 amino acids. CDR1 is DFQATT and CDR2 is SNEGSKA in the germline V gene (reference sequence). V lost 0 bases to trimming and J lost 2 bases, with 7 bases between them. The CDR3 region is CSAREGANTEAFF. CDR3 bases: TGCAGTGCTAGAGAGGGAGCTAACACTGAAGCTTTCTTT.

The gene calls are TRBV27 and TRBJ2-3; tentatively, D is TRBD1 or TRBD2 (5 bases each). V was pared by 3 bases and J by 1 base, with 11 bases between. This CDR3 has 15 residues. Looked up from germline, CDR1 is MNHEY and CDR2 is SMNVEV (reference sequence). CDR3 nucleotide sequence: TGTGCCAGCAGTTTGGGGACCTTGGGCACAGATACGCAGTATTTT. Translated: CASSLGTLGTDTQYF.

The chain links TRBV12-3 or TRBV12-4 to TRBJ2-7; 7 bases align to TRBD2. Trimming took 6 bases from V and 3 from J; bases not matched to a gene: 11. This CDR3 contains 15 residues. In nucleotides, the CDR3 is TGTGCCAGCAGAGAGTCGTCATCGGGAGGCTACGAGCAGTACTTC. It specifies CASRESSSGGYEQYF.

This clonotype was recorded a few times. This chain links TRBV7-2 with TRBJ1-6, with D possibly matching TRBD1 (5 bases). Germline V CDR1 and CDR2: SGHTA, FQGNSA. Trimming pared 2 bases from V and 5 bases from J, leaving 13 bases between. The CDR3 runs to 16 residues. The CDR3 is CASSLSGAANNSPLHF. The CDR3 DNA follows: TGTGCCAGCAGCTTAAGTGGGGCAGCGAATAATTCACCCCTCCACTTT.

The chain has TRBV29-1 and TRBJ1-2; TRBD1 might be the D (5 bases). The CDR3 covers 12 residues. The V gene lost 6 bases and the J gene lost 6 bases, with 14 bases spanning the gap. Germline CDR1 SQVTM, CDR2 ANQGSEA. CDR3 bases: TGCAGCGTCCCCGACAGATGGGATGGCTACACCTTC. Translated: CSVPDRWDGYTF.

The gene calls are TRBV11-1 and TRBJ2-7; 7 bases fit TRBD2. The germline V gene encodes CDR1 SGHAT and CDR2 FQDESV (reference sequence). J lost 0 bases, V lost 6 bases, and 5 bases had no gene match. The length of the CDR3 is 14 residues. CDR3 DNA sequence: TGTGCCAGCAGTGGAGCGGGGAACTCCTACGAGCAGTACTTC. Protein: CASSGAGNSYEQYF. The entire variable domain, with the rest obtained from reference TRBV11-1 and TRBJ2-7, is as follows: EAEVAQSPRYKITEKSQAVAFWCDPISGHATLYWYRQILGQGPELLVQFQDESVVDDSQLPKDRFSAERLKGVDSTLKIQPAELGDSAMYLCASSGAGNSYEQYFGPGTRLTVT.

This clonotype was counted a single time. The CDR3 DNA follows: TGTGCCAGCTCACAACTCGACAGGGCATCCCCCTATGGCTACACCTTC. Translation gives CASSQLDRASPYGYTF. The V gene is TRBV18, the J gene TRBJ1-2, with 7 nucleotides matching TRBD1. Losses at the gene ends were 4 bases for V and 4 bases for J; bases not matched to a gene: 12. The CDR3 extends over 16 amino acids. CDR1 and CDR2 (germline): KGHSH, LQKENI.

The rearrangement links TRBV4-1 to TRBJ1-6; perhaps TRBD1 as D (6 bases). Germline assignment: CDR1 MGHRA and CDR2 YSYEKL. V lost 4 bases and J 7 bases, leaving 17 bases between the germline ends. This CDR3 has 16 amino acids. CDR3 DNA: TGCGCCAGCAGCCGACCCGTGGGACAAAGGAATTCACCCCTCCACTTT. Encoded protein: CASSRPVGQRNSPLHF.

The chain uses TRBV27 and TRBJ2-3, with 12 bases aligning to TRBD2. CDR3 length: 16 amino acids. V lost 2 bases to trimming and J lost 0 bases; unmatched junction nucleotides: 0. The germline CDR1 and CDR2 sequences are MNHEY and SMNVEV (reference sequence). The CDR3 region has the DNA TGTGCCAGCAGTTTACTAGCGGGGGGGAGCACAGATACGCAGTATTTT. Translating it yields CASSLLAGGSTDTQYF.

This chain uses TRBV10-3 with TRBJ1-1; 7 nucleotides match TRBD1. Germline CDR1 and CDR2: ENHRY and SYGVKD. Trimming cost V 6 bases and J 1 base; bases outside gene matches: 8. This CDR3 contains 15 residues. The CDR3 coding sequence is TGTGCCATCAGGTCCCCCGACAGGGAGAACACTGAAGCTTTCTTT. Translated: CAIRSPDRENTEAFF.

This sequence joins TRBV3-1 and TRBJ1-6, with a possible D match to TRBD1 (5 bases). Trimming cost V 0 bases and J 5 bases, with 20 bases left between them. The germline gives CDR1 LGHDT, CDR2 YNNKEL (reference sequence). The CDR3 sequence is 19 residues long. DNA of the CDR3: TGTGCCAGCAGCCAAGATCTACGAGGGGCCATTGGGAATAATTCACCCCTCCACTTT. Encoded protein: CASSQDLRGAIGNNSPLHF.

The chain combines TRBV18 with TRBJ2-3, with TRBD2 as a possible D gene (5 bases). CDR3 size: 16 residues. The V end lost 2 bases, the J end lost 4 bases, and 16 bases lay between the germline ends. Germline V gene data show CDR1 as KGHSH and CDR2 as LQKENI. CDR3 protein: CASSPTTGPRADTQYF. CDR3 DNA: TGTGCCAGCTCACCAACTACTGGGCCGCGGGCAGATACGCAGTATTTT. Full variable domain (remainder filled in from reference TRBV18 and TRBJ2-3): NAGVMQNPRHLVRRRGQEARLRCSPMKGHSHVYWYRQLPEEGLKFMVYLQKENIIDESGMPKERFSAEFPKEGPSILRIQQVVRGDSAAYFCASSPTTGPRADTQYFGPGTRLTVL.

This clonotype was counted only a few times. This chain joins TRBV28 and TRBJ1-5; TRBD1 might be the D (6 bases). Germline V lookup: CDR1 MDHEN, CDR2 SYDVKM. CDR3 size: 12 residues. The germline V and J ends were trimmed by 7 bases and 7 bases, with 11 bases remaining between them. The CDR3 DNA reads TGTGCCAGCACCCAGGGGAACCAGCCCCAGCATTTT. Translated, it gives CASTQGNQPQHF. Full variable domain (remainder filled in from reference TRBV28 and TRBJ1-5): DVKVTQSSRYLVKRTGEKVFLECVQDMDHENMFWYRQDPGLGLRLIYFSYDVKMKEKGDIPEGYSVSREKKERFSLILESASTNQTSMYLCASTQGNQPQHFGDGTRLSIL.

This clonotype was picked up a small number of times. The rearrangement joins TRBV6-6 to TRBJ2-5, with no clear D. The V gene lost 0 bases and the J gene lost 2 bases, with 10 bases spanning the gap. CDR1 and CDR2 (germline): MNHNY, SVGAGI (reference sequence). There are 15 residues in the CDR3. The CDR3 loop reads CASSYSKGRQETQYF. CDR3 nucleotide sequence: TGTGCCAGCAGTTACTCGAAGGGCAGGCAAGAGACCCAGTACTTC.

The chain is built from TRBV27 and TRBJ2-3; 8 bases agree with TRBD1. The germline V gene has CDR1 MNHEY and CDR2 SMNVEV (reference sequence). With V trimmed by 5 bases and J by 2 bases, 9 bases remained unmatched. The CDR3 is 16 residues long. CDR3 sequence: CASSGDRGLPTDTQYF. DNA for the CDR3: TGTGCCAGCAGTGGCGACAGGGGCCTACCCACAGATACGCAGTATTTT.

This clonotype has just a few counts. The genes are TRBV4-2 and TRBJ2-2; 7 bases match TRBD2. V shed 0 bases, J shed 6 bases, and the junction held 4 bases outside the gene matches. CDR1 is LGHNA and CDR2 is YNFKEQ in the germline V gene. This CDR3 is built from 15 residues. This CDR3 reads CASSQEGLAAGELFF. The CDR3 DNA sequence: TGTGCCAGCAGCCAAGAGGGGCTAGCGGCCGGGGAGCTGTTTTTT.

This clonotype was recorded a few times. The rearrangement uses TRBV7-8 and TRBJ1-4; D unclear. V lost 3 bases and J 0 bases, leaving 5 bases between the germline ends. CDR1 is SGHVS, CDR2 FQNEAQ, per germline. The CDR3 has 14 residues. Written as DNA, the CDR3 is TGTGCCAGCAGCTTCAGTTCAACTAATGAAAAACTGTTTTTT. It yields the protein CASSFSSTNEKLFF.

The CDR3 spells CASRTGPTTDTQYF. For the CDR3, the DNA is TGTGCCTCGAGGACAGGACCTACCACAGATACGCAGTATTTT. V gene TRBV10-3 combines with J gene TRBJ2-3, with TRBD1 matching over 7 bases. The germline CDR1 and CDR2 sequences are ENHRY and SYGVKD. Trimming cost V 11 bases and J 2 bases; bases outside gene matches: 10. CDR3 length: 14 residues.